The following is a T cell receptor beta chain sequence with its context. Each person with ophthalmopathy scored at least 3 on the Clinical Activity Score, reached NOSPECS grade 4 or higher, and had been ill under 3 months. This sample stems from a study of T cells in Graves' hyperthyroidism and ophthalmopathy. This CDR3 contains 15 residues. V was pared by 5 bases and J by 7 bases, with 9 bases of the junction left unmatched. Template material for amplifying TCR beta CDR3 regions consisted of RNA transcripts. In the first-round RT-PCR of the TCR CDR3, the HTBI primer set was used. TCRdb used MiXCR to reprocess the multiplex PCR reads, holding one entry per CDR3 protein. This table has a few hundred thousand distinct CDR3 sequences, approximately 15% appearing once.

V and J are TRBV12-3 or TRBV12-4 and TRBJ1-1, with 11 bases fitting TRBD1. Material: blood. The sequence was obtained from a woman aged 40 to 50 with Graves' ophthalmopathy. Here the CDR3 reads CASSTGTGGEIEAFF. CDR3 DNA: TGTGCCAGCAGTACCGGGACAGGGGGGGAAATTGAAGCTTTCTTT.